These 11 T cell receptor beta chains were all obtained from the same sample, sequenced in a study of identical twins. One entry per CDR3 protein results from TCRdb running MiXCR on the 5' RACE reads. The sample records about 520,000 distinct CDR3 sequences, less than 25% being singletons. The data were also submitted as part of a second study, on T cells expressing NK-cell markers.

Material for sequencing was CD4+ T cells sorted from blood. These receptors all come from a young woman in good health.

The chain recombines TRBV6-1 with TRBJ2-1; possibly TRBD1 or TRBD2 for D (6 bases each). Germline lookup yields CDR1 MNHNS and CDR2 SASEGT. This CDR3 contains 15 residues. The V and J ends lost 3 bases and 6 bases respectively, with 15 bases between them. The CDR3 bases are TGTGCCAGCAGTGAGGGGGGCCGGTTGTCCAATGAGCAGTTCTTC. This codes for CASSEGGRLSNEQFF.

This clonotype was picked up a small number of times. The chain links TRBV29-1 to TRBJ1-1; no clear D gene. V gave up 4 bases and J gave up 2 bases, with 11 bases separating them. This CDR3 contains 13 residues. Per germline, CDR1 SQVTM and CDR2 ANQGSEA. The CDR3 region has the DNA TGCAGCGTTGCCTACACCGTAAACACTGAAGCTTTCTTT. Residues: CSVAYTVNTEAFF.

This clonotype was detected only a few times. The rearrangement links TRBV5-1 to TRBJ2-2; D uncertain. Trimming stripped 0 bases from V and 4 bases from J, with 7 bases between. Germline V gene data show CDR1 as SGHRS and CDR2 as YFSETQ. This CDR3 spans 14 amino acids. CDR3 sequence: CASSLGFSTGELFF. Here the CDR3 DNA reads TGCGCCAGCAGCTTGGGGTTCTCCACCGGGGAGCTGTTTTTT.

This clonotype was counted a few times. The rearrangement joins TRBV10-3 to TRBJ1-1; D is perhaps TRBD1 (6 bases). The germline V gene has CDR1 ENHRY and CDR2 SYGVKD. The V end was cut by 6 bases, the J end by 8 bases, with 13 bases between. CDR3 length equals 12 residues. Written as DNA, the CDR3 is TGTGCCATCAGGGCGACAGGACTAGAAGCTTTCTTT. Residues: CAIRATGLEAFF.

This chain connects TRBV5-1 to TRBJ1-1, with 7 nucleotides matching TRBD1. This CDR3 is built from 17 residues. CDR1 is SGHRS, CDR2 YFSETQ, per germline. The junction had 16 bases not matched to a gene; V was cut back by 4 bases and J by 4 bases. The CDR3 DNA sequence: TGCGCCAGCAGCCCTTTGACAGGGATCACGGTAGTCACTGAAGCTTTCTTT. Its translation: CASSPLTGITVVTEAFF.

The CDR3 DNA sequence: TGTGCCAGCAGCGTAGCCGGGAATAATTCACCCCTCCACTTT. Residues: CASSVAGNNSPLHF. V is TRBV9 and J is TRBJ1-6, with no clear D. The length of the CDR3 is 14 residues. The V and J ends lost 0 bases and 5 bases respectively, with 6 bases between them. Looked up from germline, CDR1 is SGDLS and CDR2 is YYNGEE.

This sequence joins TRBV12-3 or TRBV12-4 and TRBJ1-1, with D unclear. This CDR3 region has 11 residues. V dropped 7 bases and J dropped 11 bases, with 14 bases sitting between them. The CDR3 region has the DNA TGTGCCAGCACCCTGCGTTTTCGGGCTTTCTTT. Its protein product is CASTLRFRAFF.

V gene TRBV5-1 combines with J gene TRBJ1-1; D unclear. This CDR3 has 14 residues. V lost 1 base and J 4 bases, leaving 11 bases between the germline ends. The germline CDR1 and CDR2 sequences are SGHRS and YFSETQ. In nucleotides, the CDR3 is TGCGCCAGCAGCTTGACCATCAAGGGCACTGAAGCTTTCTTT. This gives the protein CASSLTIKGTEAFF.

In its sample, this clonotype was seen a few times. V gene TRBV9 combines with J gene TRBJ2-2; no clear D. Per germline, CDR1 SGDLS and CDR2 YYNGEE. This CDR3 comprises 12 residues. V lost 1 base to trimming and J lost 7 bases, with 5 bases between them. The CDR3 nucleotides are TGTGCCAGCAGCGTATCGGGCGGGGAGCTGTTTTTT. Residues: CASSVSGGELFF.

This chain uses TRBV10-3 with TRBJ2-3; maybe TRBD1 (5 bases). The V end was cut by 6 bases, the J end by 0 bases, with 7 bases between. The CDR3 consists of 13 residues. The germline CDR1 and CDR2 sequences are ENHRY and SYGVKD. DNA for the CDR3: TGTGCCATCAGGGGGCCTAGCACAGATACGCAGTATTTT. Translating gives CAIRGPSTDTQYF.

This clonotype appeared a few times. V and J are TRBV18 and TRBJ2-5, with D tentatively TRBD1 or TRBD2 (6 bases each). Germline V CDR1 and CDR2: KGHSH, LQKENI. The CDR3 totals 13 residues. Trimming removed 5 bases from V and 5 bases from J, with 12 bases in between. CDR3 region: CASSEGGSETQYF. As DNA, the CDR3 is TGTGCCAGCTCAGAAGGGGGGAGCGAGACCCAGTACTTC.